The clone carrying this TCR beta chain was seen once. What it recognizes is unknown. This sample stems from a study of blood T cells in healthy people across ages. Primers used in a second PCR of about 6 to 11 cycles were a sample-barcoded 5' primer and a J-beta primer mix. The authors tagged each cDNA molecule using a template-switch adaptor with 12 random nucleotides. TCRdb itself ran the 5' RACE reads through MiXCR, one entry per CDR3 protein. The repertoire holds some 800,000 distinct CDR3 sequences, with around 45% as singletons. V was pared by 5 bases and J by 5 bases, with 13 bases between. Germline V lookup: CDR1 MNHEY, CDR2 SVGAGI. This CDR3 is built from 14 residues. Study-wide findings and caveats: Across the age range, TCR beta diversity per million T cells fell in a roughly linear way.

Caucasian, healthy and from Russia, the donors were aged between 6 and 90. This clonotype was sampled from a man aged 60 to 69 in good health. The genes are TRBV6-5 and TRBJ2-1; D possibly corresponds to TRBD2 (5 bases). Sequenced sample: blood. The CDR3 nucleotides are TGTGCCAGCAGTCCTCGAGGGCCCCACAATGAGCAGTTCTTC. This codes for CASSPRGPHNEQFF.